The rows below give T cell receptor beta chains drawn from one sample of a study of OX40 agonist ivuxolimab in advanced cancers. The method was immunoSEQ multiplex PCR; TCRdb's version includes in-frame clones alone and lacks a portion of them. Here the sample spans tens of thousands of clones, 65% to 85% being singletons. The sample was CD4+ or CD8+ T cells sorted from blood, taken in a trial of the OX40 agonist ivuxolimab. All receptors come from an adult with an advanced solid tumor such as melanoma, head and neck, liver or kidney cancer. Each CDR3 is given with its conserved first and last residue. A D gene is named only where the DNA matches it firmly. Size tells how often a clone was seen (once, few, many) or the class of an expanded clone, and some rows leave it out.

j_gene: TRBJ1-1
v_gene: TRBV19
d_gene: TRBD1
abundance: .
CDR3aa: CASGDRVNTEAFF
CDR3nt: TGTGCCAGTGGGGACAGGGTGAACACTGAAGCTTTCTTT

j_gene: TRBJ1-5
v_gene: TRBV4-3
d_gene: .
abundance: .
CDR3aa: CASSQEVSLGGFKDQPQHF
CDR3nt: TGCGCCAGCAGCCAAGAGGTTTCCTTGGGGGGGTTTAAGGATCAGCCCCAGCATTTT

j_gene: TRBJ2-7
v_gene: TRBV7-2
d_gene: TRBD2
abundance: .
CDR3aa: CASTRRGGDPTYEQYF
CDR3nt: TGTGCCAGCACCCGACGGGGGGGGGATCCTACCTACGAGCAGTACTTC

j_gene: TRBJ2-3
v_gene: TRBV18
d_gene: .
abundance: .
CDR3aa: CASSPQSLVTDTQYF
CDR3nt: TGTGCCAGCTCACCACAGAGTTTGGTCACAGATACGCAGTATTTT

j_gene: TRBJ2-3
v_gene: TRBV28
d_gene: TRBD2
abundance: .
CDR3aa: CASEFSGRALDTQYF
CDR3nt: TGTGCCAGCGAATTTAGCGGGAGGGCCTTAGATACGCAGTATTTT

j_gene: TRBJ1-1
v_gene: TRBV7-3
d_gene: .
abundance: few
CDR3aa: CASSPRALGRTEAFF
CDR3nt: TGTGCCAGCAGCCCCCGGGCCCTGGGCCGTACTGAAGCTTTCTTT

j_gene: TRBJ2-7
v_gene: TRBV18
d_gene: .
abundance: .
CDR3aa: CASSDRGALTYEQYF
CDR3nt: TGTGCCAGCTCCGACCGGGGAGCCCTAACCTACGAGCAGTACTTC

j_gene: TRBJ1-1
v_gene: TRBV9
d_gene: .
abundance: .
CDR3aa: CASSLGGQGSTEAFF
CDR3nt: TGTGCCAGCAGCTTGGGGGGGCAGGGAAGCACTGAAGCTTTCTTT

j_gene: TRBJ1-5
v_gene: TRBV18
d_gene: TRBD1
abundance: .
CDR3aa: CASSPNRGGQPQHF
CDR3nt: TGTGCCAGCTCACCCAACAGGGGTGGACAGCCCCAGCATTTT

j_gene: TRBJ1-6
v_gene: TRBV9
d_gene: .
abundance: .
CDR3aa: CASSVEGPNSPLHF
CDR3nt: TGTGCCAGCAGCGTCGAGGGCCCTAATTCACCCCTCCACTTT

j_gene: TRBJ2-3
v_gene: TRBV4-1
d_gene: .
abundance: once
CDR3aa: CASSQQVATGTDTQYF
CDR3nt: TGCGCCAGCAGCCAACAAGTTGCCACTGGGACAGATACGCAGTATTTT

j_gene: TRBJ2-3
v_gene: TRBV4-3
d_gene: TRBD2
abundance: .
CDR3aa: CASSLGLAGGPGQYF
CDR3nt: TGCGCCAGCAGCCTCGGACTAGCGGGGGGGCCTGGGCAGTATTTT

j_gene: TRBJ1-6
v_gene: TRBV14
d_gene: .
abundance: few
CDR3aa: CASSPRLRSPLHF
CDR3nt: TGTGCCAGCAGCCCTCGGCTGCGTTCACCCCTCCACTTT

j_gene: TRBJ2-7
v_gene: TRBV7-2
d_gene: .
abundance: once
CDR3aa: CASSSTGQSSSGEQYF
CDR3nt: TGTGCCAGCAGCTCAACGGGACAATCCTCCTCCGGCGAGCAGTACTTC

j_gene: TRBJ2-7
v_gene: TRBV6-6
d_gene: .
abundance: .
CDR3aa: CASRPEDSSHEQYF
CDR3nt: TGTGCCAGCAGGCCTGAGGACTCAAGCCACGAGCAGTACTTC

j_gene: TRBJ2-5
v_gene: TRBV13
d_gene: TRBD2
abundance: .
CDR3aa: CASSPLGVAGEETQYF
CDR3nt: TGTGCCAGCAGCCCCCTCGGGGTAGCGGGAGAAGAGACCCAGTACTTC

j_gene: TRBJ2-7
v_gene: TRBV7-6
d_gene: TRBD1
abundance: .
CDR3aa: CASSRTGTYEQYF
CDR3nt: TGTGCCAGCAGTCGGACAGGGACCTACGAGCAGTACTTC

j_gene: TRBJ2-5
v_gene: TRBV9
d_gene: TRBD1
abundance: .
CDR3aa: CASSVGGQLYQETQYF
CDR3nt: TGTGCCAGCAGCGTAGGGGGACAGCTGTACCAAGAGACCCAGTACTTC

j_gene: TRBJ2-5
v_gene: TRBV28
d_gene: .
abundance: once
CDR3aa: CASSLSTSSETQYF
CDR3nt: TGTGCCAGCAGTTTAAGTACTAGTTCGGAGACCCAGTACTTC

j_gene: TRBJ2-3
v_gene: TRBV10-3
d_gene: .
abundance: .
CDR3aa: CAISGSSVGDTQYF
CDR3nt: TGTGCCATCAGTGGGTCTAGCGTCGGTGATACGCAGTATTTT

j_gene: TRBJ1-3
v_gene: TRBV29-1
d_gene: TRBD1
abundance: .
CDR3aa: CSVEVGASSTGVF
CDR3nt: TGCAGCGTTGAGGTGGGGGCGTCTTCCACAGGGGTTTTT

j_gene: TRBJ2-7
v_gene: TRBV7-3
d_gene: .
abundance: .
CDR3aa: CASSLAPGVEQYF
CDR3nt: TGTGCCAGCAGCTTAGCGCCAGGGGTCGAGCAGTACTTC

j_gene: TRBJ2-2
v_gene: TRBV19
d_gene: TRBD1
abundance: many
CDR3aa: CASSMGQGATGELFF
CDR3nt: TGTGCCAGTAGTATGGGACAGGGGGCCACCGGGGAGCTGTTTTTT

j_gene: TRBJ2-3
v_gene: TRBV27
d_gene: TRBD2
abundance: .
CDR3aa: CASSFAGVSTDTQYF
CDR3nt: TGTGCCAGCAGTTTCGCGGGGGTTAGCACAGATACGCAGTATTTT

j_gene: TRBJ1-6
v_gene: TRBV18
d_gene: .
abundance: .
CDR3aa: CASSTTADSPLHF
CDR3nt: TGTGCCAGCTCGACAACGGCGGATTCACCCCTCCACTTT

j_gene: TRBJ2-1
v_gene: TRBV4-3
d_gene: .
abundance: .
CDR3aa: CASSQDVSSYNEQFF
CDR3nt: TGCGCCAGCAGCCAAGACGTCAGCTCCTACAATGAGCAGTTCTTC

j_gene: TRBJ1-2
v_gene: TRBV6-1
d_gene: .
abundance: .
CDR3aa: CASSDSQGWGGYTF
CDR3nt: TGTGCCAGCAGTGATTCACAGGGCTGGGGTGGCTACACCTTC

j_gene: TRBJ2-7
v_gene: TRBV19
d_gene: .
abundance: .
CDR3aa: CASSSSGGGSYEQYF
CDR3nt: TGTGCCAGTAGTAGCAGCGGTGGGGGCTCCTACGAGCAGTACTTC